A selection of T cell receptor beta chains follows, all from one sample in a study of T cells in Graves' hyperthyroidism and ophthalmopathy. TCRdb recomputed calls from the multiplex PCR reads with MiXCR, one row per CDR3 protein. The data show 310,000 or so distinct CDR3 sequences, about 17% seen once. The sequenced sample was blood. The receptors come from a woman between 55 and 75 years old with Graves' ophthalmopathy. Each CDR3 is given with its conserved first and last residue.

V	J	CDR3
TRBV20-1	TRBJ1-2	CSGGGGYGYTF
TRBV7-2	TRBJ2-7	CASSLPRTGTGLSYEQYF
TRBV27	TRBJ1-1	CASSLSPGRRTEAFF
TRBV27	TRBJ2-7	CASRLAGNGEQYF
TRBV5-1	TRBJ1-1	CASSLTGRDTEAFF
TRBV29-1	TRBJ2-5	CSVLTSGGGTQYF
TRBV3-1	TRBJ2-2	CASSLQGNGELFF
TRBV5-1	TRBJ2-6	CASSLARGGRTGANVLTF
TRBV5-4	TRBJ2-1	CASSTPRDFNNEQFF
TRBV6-2/TRBV6-3	TRBJ2-1	CASSYSLNNEQFF
TRBV12-3/TRBV12-4	TRBJ1-3	CASPPGRGSGNTIYF
TRBV7-2	TRBJ1-2	CASSSSPGTGGSGGYTF
TRBV24-1	TRBJ2-7	CATSVGTNYEQYF
TRBV19	TRBJ1-5	CASIISRASNQPQHF
TRBV20-1	TRBJ2-7	CSADQVTSSYEQYF
TRBV7-3	TRBJ1-2	CASSLTGTANYGYTF
TRBV9	TRBJ2-1	CASSPEPIYNEQFF
TRBV6-5	TRBJ2-7	CASSYRGDYEQYF
TRBV7-9	TRBJ2-1	CASSPPRQAPQFF
TRBV6-6	TRBJ1-1	CASSYSSGANTEAFF
TRBV2	TRBJ1-5	CASSEGGIRRQPQHF
TRBV9	TRBJ1-1	CASSVGAGGLNTEAFF
TRBV6-1	TRBJ1-1	CASSDRRGGKTEAFF
TRBV13	TRBJ1-2	CASSLFGRERGYTF
TRBV7-7	TRBJ2-5	CASSSDYGETQYF
TRBV4-1	TRBJ1-2	CASSQDPGMGYGYTF
TRBV28	TRBJ1-1	CASSFAGRWGRELNTEAFF
TRBV3-1	TRBJ2-1	CASSSPWTFYNEQFF
TRBV6-1	TRBJ1-5	CASSRMTVYSNQSQHF
TRBV9	TRBJ2-1	CASSADAAVNEQFF
TRBV7-2	TRBJ2-7	CASSLSWDSYEQHF
TRBV7-2	TRBJ2-7	CASSLTLSSYEQYF
TRBV7-3	TRBJ1-3	CASSRGGSGNTIYF
TRBV9	TRBJ1-5	CASSVAGQDNQPQHF
TRBV4-1	TRBJ1-5	CASSQVAARGGGQPQHF
TRBV5-1	TRBJ2-2	CASSVSTSGRNTGELFF
TRBV18	TRBJ2-7	CASSPVAAYEQYF
TRBV29-1	TRBJ1-1	CSVKRGQGTEAFF
TRBV20-1	TRBJ2-3	CSARDGTSNTQYF
TRBV2	TRBJ2-1	CASRLRQSSYNEQFF
TRBV4-1	TRBJ1-2	CASSQDQRTGNGYTF
TRBV11-2	TRBJ1-2	CASSPGGQGEVEGYTF
TRBV20-1	TRBJ1-3	CSADRRSGNTIYF
TRBV11-2	TRBJ1-1	CASSLAHQGAAFF
TRBV2	TRBJ2-1	CASSVRSGNEQFF
TRBV12-3/TRBV12-4	TRBJ1-5	CASSLALGEQPQHF
TRBV5-1	TRBJ2-1	CASSTRTGGDEQFF
TRBV20-1	TRBJ1-5	CSARSGTGRKYSNQPQHF
TRBV28	TRBJ2-5	CASQTGLRETQYF
TRBV20-1	TRBJ2-1	CSARGDLNNEQFF
TRBV28	TRBJ2-7	CASSLPLASGLYEQYF
TRBV20-1	TRBJ1-5	CSAEKYNNQPQHF
TRBV19	TRBJ2-7	CASSIVAGVDEQYF
TRBV24-1	TRBJ2-3	CATSDLSSGGSDTQYF
TRBV4-1	TRBJ2-7	CASSQGLAYEQYF
TRBV4-2	TRBJ1-2	CASSQDDRAARTF
TRBV5-6	TRBJ1-2	CASSFTDRESNGYTF
TRBV6-1	TRBJ2-1	CASNPPGINEQFF
TRBV28	TRBJ1-2	CASSLPGPKDYGYTF